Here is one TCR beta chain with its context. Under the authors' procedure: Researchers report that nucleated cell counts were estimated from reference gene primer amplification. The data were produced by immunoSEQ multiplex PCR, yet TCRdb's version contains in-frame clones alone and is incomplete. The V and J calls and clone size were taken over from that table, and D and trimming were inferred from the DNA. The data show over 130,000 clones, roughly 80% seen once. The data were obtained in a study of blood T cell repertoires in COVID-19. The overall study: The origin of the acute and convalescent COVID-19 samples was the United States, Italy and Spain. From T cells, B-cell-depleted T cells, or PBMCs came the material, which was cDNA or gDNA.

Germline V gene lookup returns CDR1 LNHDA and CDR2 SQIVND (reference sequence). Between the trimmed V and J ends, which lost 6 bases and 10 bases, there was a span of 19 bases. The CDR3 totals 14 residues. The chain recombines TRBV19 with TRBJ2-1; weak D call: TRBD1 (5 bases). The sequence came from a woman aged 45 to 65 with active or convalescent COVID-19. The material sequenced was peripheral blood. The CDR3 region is CASSPTVGVREQFF. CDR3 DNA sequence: TGTGCCAGTAGCCCTACAGTAGGGGTGAGGGAGCAGTTCTTC.